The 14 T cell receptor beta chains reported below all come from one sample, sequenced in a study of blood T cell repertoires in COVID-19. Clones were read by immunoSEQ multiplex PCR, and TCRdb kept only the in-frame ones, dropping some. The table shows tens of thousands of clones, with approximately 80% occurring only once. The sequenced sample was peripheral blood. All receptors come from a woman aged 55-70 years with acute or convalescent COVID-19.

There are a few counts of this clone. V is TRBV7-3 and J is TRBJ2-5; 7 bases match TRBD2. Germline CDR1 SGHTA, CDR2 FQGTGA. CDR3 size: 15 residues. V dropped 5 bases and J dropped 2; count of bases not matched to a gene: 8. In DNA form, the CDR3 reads TGTGCCAGCAGCGCAAGGTTGGGGGGGCAAGAGACCCAGTACTTC. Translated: CASSARLGGQETQYF.

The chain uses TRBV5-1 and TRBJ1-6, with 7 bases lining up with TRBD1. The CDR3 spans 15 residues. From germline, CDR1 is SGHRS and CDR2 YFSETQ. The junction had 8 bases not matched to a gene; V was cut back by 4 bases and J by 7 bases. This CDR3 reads CASSRRTGQNSPLHF. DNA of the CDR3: TGCGCCAGCAGCCGCCGGACAGGACAGAATTCACCCCTCCACTTT.

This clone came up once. CDR3 in amino acids: CASSIDSGTTQLYNEQFF. In DNA, the CDR3 is TGTGCCAGTAGTATAGACTCTGGGACTACCCAACTTTACAATGAGCAGTTCTTC. The chain couples TRBV19 to TRBJ2-1; 7 bases map to TRBD2. The germline V gene encodes CDR1 LNHDA and CDR2 SQIVND (reference sequence). Germline trimming cut 0 bases from V and 4 bases from J; bases unmatched to any gene: 12. This CDR3 comprises 18 residues.

The CDR3 protein is CASSLGPFQGEQYF. CDR3 bases: TGCGCCAGCAGCTTGGGGCCTTTCCAGGGCGAGCAGTACTTC. The V gene is TRBV5-1, the J gene TRBJ2-7; weak D call: TRBD1 (5 bases). The CDR3 covers 14 residues. Germline values: CDR1 SGHRS, CDR2 YFSETQ. With 0 bases removed from V and 6 bases from J, the gap between germline ends came to 13 bases.

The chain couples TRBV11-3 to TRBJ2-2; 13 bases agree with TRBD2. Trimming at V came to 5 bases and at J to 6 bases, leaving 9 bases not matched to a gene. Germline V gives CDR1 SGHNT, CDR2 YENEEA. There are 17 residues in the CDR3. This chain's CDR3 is CASSEGLAGARAGELFF. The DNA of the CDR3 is TGTGCCAGCAGCGAAGGACTAGCGGGAGCGCGGGCCGGGGAGCTGTTTTTT.

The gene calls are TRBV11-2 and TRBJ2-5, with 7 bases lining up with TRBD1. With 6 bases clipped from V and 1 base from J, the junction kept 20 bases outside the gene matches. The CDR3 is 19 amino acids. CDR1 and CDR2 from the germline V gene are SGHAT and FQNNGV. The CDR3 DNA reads TGTGCCAGCAGAAGACAGGGTTTTTCGGTGCGACGGAGCCAAGAGACCCAGTACTTC. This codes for CASRRQGFSVRRSQETQYF.

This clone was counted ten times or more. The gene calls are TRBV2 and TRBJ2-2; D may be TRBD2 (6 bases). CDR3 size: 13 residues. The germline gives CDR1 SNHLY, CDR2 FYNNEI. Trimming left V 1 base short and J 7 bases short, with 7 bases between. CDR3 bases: TGTGCCAGCAGTGAAGGAGCGGGCGGGGAGCTGTTTTTT. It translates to CASSEGAGGELFF.

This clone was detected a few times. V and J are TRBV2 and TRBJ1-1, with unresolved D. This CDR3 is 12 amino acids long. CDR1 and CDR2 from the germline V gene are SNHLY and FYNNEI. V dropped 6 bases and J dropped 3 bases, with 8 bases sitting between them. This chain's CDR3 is CASRDFDTEAFF. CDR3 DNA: TGTGCCAGCAGGGACTTCGACACTGAAGCTTTCTTT.

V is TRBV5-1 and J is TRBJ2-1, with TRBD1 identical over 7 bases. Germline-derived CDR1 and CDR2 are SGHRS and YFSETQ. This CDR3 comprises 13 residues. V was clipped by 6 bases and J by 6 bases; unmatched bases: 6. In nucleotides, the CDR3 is TGCGCCAGCAACCTAGACAGGGTCAATGAGCAGTTCTTC. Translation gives CASNLDRVNEQFF.

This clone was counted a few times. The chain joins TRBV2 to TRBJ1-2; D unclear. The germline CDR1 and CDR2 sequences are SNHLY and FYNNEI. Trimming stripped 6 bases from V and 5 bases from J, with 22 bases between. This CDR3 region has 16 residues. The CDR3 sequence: CASRQSVVRQLYGYTF. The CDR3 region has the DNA TGTGCCAGCAGACAAAGCGTGGTTCGGCAGCTGTATGGCTACACCTTC.

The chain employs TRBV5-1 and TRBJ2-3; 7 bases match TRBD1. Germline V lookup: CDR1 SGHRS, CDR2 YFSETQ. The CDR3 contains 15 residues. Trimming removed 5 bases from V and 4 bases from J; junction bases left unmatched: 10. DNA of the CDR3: TGCGCCAGCAGTCGTACAGGGGTACGCGCAGATACGCAGTATTTT. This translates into CASSRTGVRADTQYF.

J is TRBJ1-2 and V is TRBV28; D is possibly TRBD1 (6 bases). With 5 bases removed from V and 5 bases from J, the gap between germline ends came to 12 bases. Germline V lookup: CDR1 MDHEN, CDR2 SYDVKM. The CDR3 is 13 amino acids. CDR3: CASSNGQLYGYTF. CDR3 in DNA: TGTGCCAGCAGTAATGGACAGCTTTATGGCTACACCTTC.

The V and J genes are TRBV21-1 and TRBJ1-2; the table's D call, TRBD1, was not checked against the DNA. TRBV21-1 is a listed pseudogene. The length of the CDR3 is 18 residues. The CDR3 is CASSKAADRGRDLRGYTF. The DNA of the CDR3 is TGTGCCAGCAGCAAAGCGGCGGACAGGGGGAGGGACCTTAGGGGCTACACCTTC.

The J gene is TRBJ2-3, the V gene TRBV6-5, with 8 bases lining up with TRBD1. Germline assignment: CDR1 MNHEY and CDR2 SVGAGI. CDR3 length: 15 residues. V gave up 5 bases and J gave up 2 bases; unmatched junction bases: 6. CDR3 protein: CASSKGTGTTDTQYF. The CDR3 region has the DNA TGTGCCAGCAGTAAGGGGACAGGCACCACAGATACGCAGTATTTT.